This T cell receptor beta chain was identified in a study of monozygotic twins with inflammatory bowel disease. Study-wide results and caveats: Whereas healthy co-twins had higher TCRbeta diversity (inverse Simpson), IBD patients had lower diversity.

The input for each TCR library was roughly 3,800 ng of total RNA. Addition of UMIs with a 6-nucleotide sample barcode was achieved by template switching. TCRdb reprocessed the 5' RACE reads, keeping one entry per CDR3 protein, no DNA. The sample features 350,000 to 550,000 distinct CDR3 sequences, with about 2.2% in its top ten. Germline CDR1 SGHAT, CDR2 FQNNGV. The CDR3 contains 15 residues. Blood samples of 2 to 3 ml were drawn from every donor. On this clonotype itself: Its antigen is unknown.

The rearrangement uses TRBV11-2 and TRBJ1-2; TCRdb selects TRBD1, and the lack of DNA leaves this call unchecked. This sequence was found in a human donor with ulcerative colitis or Crohn's disease, or a healthy co-twin of an affected twin (not recorded which). The sequencing sample was made of blood. CDR3 region: CASSSSTGVGYGYTF.